The next 7 T cell receptor beta chains were all read from a single sample in a study of molecular identifiers for immune sequencing clone quantification. TCRdb analysed the PCR reads with MiXCR anew, one entry per CDR3 protein. The sample has 460,000 or so distinct CDR3 sequences, around 23% seen once; the top ten hold about 0.75%. Source material: naive CD8+ T cells from blood, with Jurkat cell RNA spiked in. This sample's subset: FACS-sorted CD8+CD4-CCR7+CD45RA+ naive T cells. All receptors come from a human donor in good health. Some libraries in this study had Jurkat cell RNA spiked in.

Notes on this clonotype: Possible read error: a much larger clone is one base away. The V gene is TRBV5-6, the J gene TRBJ2-7; D possibly corresponds to TRBD2 (5 bases). The germline gives CDR1 SGHDT, CDR2 YYEEEE. The CDR3 spans 15 residues. The CDR3 loop reads CASSLVAGVFYEQHF. The CDR3 nucleotides are TGTGCCAGCAGCTTGGTCGCCGGGGTCTTCTACGAGCAGCACTTC.

This clonotype has just a few counts. This sequence joins TRBV4-1 and TRBJ1-5; 7 bases agree with TRBD1. CDR3 length equals 15 residues. Germline loops: CDR1 MGHRA, CDR2 YSYEKL. J was trimmed by 0 bases and V by 5 bases; bases with no gene match: 4. CDR3 residues: CASSAGQDSNQPQHF. CDR3 DNA: TGCGCCAGCAGCGCAGGACAGGATAGCAATCAGCCCCAGCATTTT.

This clonotype was seen more than once but under ten times. The V call is TRBV6-2 or TRBV6-3, the J call TRBJ1-5, with unresolved D. The CDR3 loop spans 17 amino acids. V lost 0 bases and J 5 bases, leaving 17 bases between the germline ends. Germline V gene sequence: CDR1 MNHEY, CDR2 SVGEGT. CDR3 amino acids: CASSYSQTPRIDQPQHF. Written as DNA, the CDR3 is TGTGCCAGCAGTTACTCGCAGACTCCTAGGATCGATCAGCCCCAGCATTTT.

The J gene is TRBJ2-3, the V gene TRBV30; the D gene is possibly TRBD1 (5 bases). The V and J ends lost 7 bases and 0 bases respectively, with 17 bases between them. Germline V gives CDR1 GTSNPN, CDR2 SVGIG (reference sequence). CDR3 length equals 15 residues. The CDR3 region is CASSTVTTSTDTQYF. For the CDR3, the DNA is TGTGCCTCCTCGACAGTGACCACTAGCACAGATACGCAGTATTTT. Looking up the rest from reference TRBV30 and TRBJ2-3 gives the full variable domain: SQTIHQWPATLVQPVGSPLSLECTVEGTSNPNLYWYRQAAGRGLQLLFYSVGIGQISSEVPQNLSASRPQDRQFILSSKKLLLSDSGFYLCASSTVTTSTDTQYFGPGTRLTVL.

The CDR3 DNA follows: TGTGCTTCGGACGTCAACAATGAGCAGTTCTTC. Amino acids: CASDVNNEQFF. This chain joins TRBV30 and TRBJ2-1; D remains ambiguous. The CDR3 sequence is 11 residues long. The germline gives CDR1 GTSNPN, CDR2 SVGIG (reference sequence).

CDR3 in DNA: TGCAGTGCTAGAGATTTGCCGACACGGACTGTCTACGAGCAGTACTTC. Its protein product is CSARDLPTRTVYEQYF. The genes are TRBV20-1 and TRBJ2-7; D is possibly TRBD2 (5 bases). The CDR3 length is 16 residues. The ends were cut back, 0 bases at V and 3 bases at J, with 18 bases in the middle. Germline values: CDR1 DFQATT, CDR2 SNEGSKA (reference sequence).

The CDR3 DNA sequence: TGTGCCAGCAGCTTGGGGGTGTATCCAGATACGCAGTATTTT. Amino acid sequence: CASSLGVYPDTQYF. The rearrangement joins TRBV5-8 to TRBJ2-3; D remains unclear. Trimming removed 0 bases at V and 4 bases at J, with 9 bases between. The length of the CDR3 is 14 residues. CDR1 is SGHTS, CDR2 YDEGEE, per germline.